Presented here are 19 T cell receptor beta chains from one specimen sequenced in a study of shared clonotypes between healthy human individuals. The protocol was immunoSEQ multiplex PCR, while the TCRdb copy is restricted to in-frame clones and leaves out a portion. The data show about 1.1 million clones, with about 84% seen just once and about 0.52% held by the top ten. Sample: memory CD4+ T cells from PBMCs. Subset indicated: CD45RA-negative fraction. These receptor sequences come from a man between 18 and 35 years old in good health. Some clones in this sample may be carry-over from other donors' samples.

V and J are TRBV18 and TRBJ1-1; D is uncertain. Germline CDR1 and CDR2: KGHSH and LQKENI. V shed 4 bases and J shed 2 bases, with 8 bases lying between them. This CDR3 spans 13 amino acids. Here the CDR3 DNA reads TGTGCCAGCTCACTCGACATAAACACTGAAGCTTTCTTT. It codes for CASSLDINTEAFF.

The V gene is TRBV5-4, the J gene TRBJ1-2, with a possible D match to TRBD1 (5 bases). CDR1 is SGHNT and CDR2 is YYREEE in the germline V gene (reference sequence). Deletions cut 4 bases from V and 4 bases from J, with 14 bases between. The CDR3 extends over 14 amino acids. The CDR3 DNA follows: TGTGCCAGCAGCACGTCCGGGGCCCTCTATGGCTACACCTTC. Its translation is CASSTSGALYGYTF.

The V and J genes are TRBV5-1 and TRBJ2-5; the match to TRBD2 covers 8 bases. V lost 1 base and J lost 1; bases outside the gene matches: 6. This CDR3 contains 16 residues. In germline, CDR1 is SGHRS, CDR2 YFSETQ. CDR3 coding DNA: TGCGCCAGCAGCTTGTCGCCTAGCGGGTTCCAAGAGACCCAGTACTTC. Its protein is CASSLSPSGFQETQYF.

This chain connects TRBV5-8 to TRBJ1-2; TRBD1 agrees at 7 bases. The CDR3 is made up of 13 amino acids. CDR1 is SGHTS, CDR2 YDEGEE, per germline. The ends lost 2 bases at V and 6 bases at J; junction bases unmatched: 4. The CDR3 reads CASSLRGQDGYTF. The CDR3, as DNA: TGTGCCAGCAGCTTAAGGGGGCAGGATGGCTACACCTTC. The entire variable domain, with the rest obtained from reference TRBV5-8 and TRBJ1-2, is as follows: EAGVTQSPTHLIKTRGQQATLRCSPISGHTSVYWYQQALGLGLQFLLWYDEGEERNRGNFPPRFSGRQFPNYSSELNVNALELEDSALYLCASSLRGQDGYTFGSGTRLTVV.

About this clone itself: Other DNA sequences in this sample translate to the same CDR3. J is TRBJ2-5 and V is TRBV7-9; TRBD1 matches at 8 bases. From germline, CDR1 is SEHNR and CDR2 FQNEAQ (reference sequence). With 3 bases clipped from V and 5 bases from J, the junction kept 5 bases outside the gene matches. CDR3 size: 14 residues. The CDR3 DNA reads as TGTGCCAGCAGCTTCGACAGGGGCGGGGAGACCCAGTACTTC. Amino acid sequence: CASSFDRGGETQYF. Based on the CDR3 plus reference TRBV7-9 and TRBJ2-5, the full variable domain is DTGVSQNPRHKITKRGQNVTFRCDPISEHNRLYWYRQTLGQGPEFLTYFQNEAQLEKSRLLSDRFSAERPKGSFSTLEIQRTEQGDSAMYLCASSFDRGGETQYFGPGTRLLVL.

With regard to this clone: This may be a read error, as it is one base from a much larger clone. This same CDR3 is encoded by further DNA sequences in the sample. CDR3 amino acids: CASSLSGSSYNEQFF. The CDR3 DNA is TGTGCCAGCAGCTTAAGCGGGAGCTCCTACAATGAGCAGTTCTTC. V is TRBV7-9 and J is TRBJ2-1, with 8 bases identical to TRBD2. This CDR3 contains 15 residues. Germline trimming cut 2 bases from V and 0 bases from J; bases unmatched to any gene: 0. The V gene's germline CDR1 is SEHNR and CDR2 FQNEAQ (reference sequence).

This clone was picked up one time. The V gene is TRBV30, the J gene TRBJ1-4; D is possibly TRBD1 (5 bases). The CDR3 sequence is 15 residues long. Deletions cut 4 bases from V and 0 bases from J, with 12 bases between. Germline V gene sequence: CDR1 GTSNPN, CDR2 SVGIG (reference sequence). The CDR3 loop is CAWMGGFSTNEKLFF. The CDR3 DNA reads TGTGCCTGGATGGGGGGATTCTCAACTAATGAAAAACTGTTTTTT.

The chain recombines TRBV28 with TRBJ1-1; weak D call: TRBD1 (6 bases). Between the trimmed V and J ends, which lost 4 bases and 3 bases, there was a span of 15 bases. The CDR3 is made up of 15 amino acids. CDR1 and CDR2 (germline): MDHEN, SYDVKM. For the CDR3, the DNA is TGTGCCAGCAGTTCCGGACAGATCATGGACACTGAAGCTTTCTTT. It codes for CASSSGQIMDTEAFF. Full variable domain (outside the CDR3, taken from reference TRBV28 and TRBJ1-1): DVKVTQSSRYLVKRTGEKVFLECVQDMDHENMFWYRQDPGLGLRLIYFSYDVKMKEKGDIPEGYSVSREKKERFSLILESASTNQTSMYLCASSSGQIMDTEAFFGQGTRLTVV.

The V gene is TRBV6-6, the J gene TRBJ1-1, with D unresolved. The CDR3 loop spans 15 amino acids. Deletions cut 2 bases from V and 0 bases from J, with 10 bases between. Germline loops: CDR1 MNHNY, CDR2 SVGAGI (reference sequence). This CDR3 reads CASSYPLVLNTEAFF. The CDR3 DNA reads as TGTGCCAGCAGTTACCCCCTTGTGTTGAACACTGAAGCTTTCTTT.

The gene calls are TRBV28 and TRBJ1-1; D is undetermined. This CDR3 has 12 amino acids. Germline assignment: CDR1 MDHEN and CDR2 SYDVKM. V lost 5 bases and J 10 bases, leaving 14 bases between the germline ends. CDR3 in amino acids: CASSTNTGRAFF. Here the CDR3 DNA reads TGTGCCAGCAGTACAAACACGGGTAGAGCTTTCTTT.

The rearrangement uses TRBV7-2 and TRBJ1-5; D perhaps matches TRBD1 (6 bases). The V gene's germline CDR1 is SGHTA and CDR2 FQGNSA. The V gene lost 2 bases and the J gene lost 5 bases, with 10 bases spanning the gap. The CDR3 has 14 residues. The CDR3 nucleotides read TGTGCCAGCAGCTTATCGGCAGGGGATCAGCCCCAGCATTTT. Protein: CASSLSAGDQPQHF.

The V call is TRBV7-8, the J call TRBJ2-7; TRBD2 matches 8 bases. The CDR3 covers 14 residues. The V gene end was trimmed by 5 bases and the J gene end by 9 bases; junction bases not matched to a gene: 12. Germline CDR1 reads SGHVS; CDR2 reads FQNEAQ. CDR3 amino acids: CASSPGGAGERQYF. The CDR3 region has the DNA TGTGCCAGCAGCCCTGGGGGAGCGGGAGAACGGCAGTACTTC.

This rearrangement joins TRBV28 to TRBJ2-2; 7 bases fit TRBD2. This CDR3 comprises 16 residues. Germline values: CDR1 MDHEN, CDR2 SYDVKM. Trimming removed 2 bases from V and 5 bases from J; junction bases left unmatched: 8. In DNA form, the CDR3 reads TGTGCCAGCAGTTTACCGGGACTACCTAAAACCGGGGAGCTGTTTTTT. It yields the protein CASSLPGLPKTGELFF.

The rearrangement links TRBV7-2 to TRBJ1-5; 8 bases match TRBD1. V lost 0 bases to trimming and J lost 6 bases; unmatched junction nucleotides: 7. The CDR3 spans 16 residues. Germline V gene data show CDR1 as SGHTA and CDR2 as FQGNSA. CDR3: CASSLAGPTGVQPQHF. The CDR3 bases are TGTGCCAGCAGCTTAGCGGGGCCGACAGGGGTTCAGCCCCAGCATTTT. The entire variable domain, with the rest obtained from reference TRBV7-2 and TRBJ1-5, is as follows: GAGVSQSPSNKVTEKGKDVELRCDPISGHTALYWYRQSLGQGLEFLIYFQGNSAPDKSGLPSDRFSAERTGGSVSTLTIQRTQQEDSAVYLCASSLAGPTGVQPQHFGDGTRLSIL.

The gene calls are TRBV4-2 and TRBJ2-7, with 10 bases that match TRBD2. With V trimmed by 4 bases and J by 3 bases, 3 bases remained unmatched. Germline CDR1 and CDR2: LGHNA and YNFKEQ. The CDR3 contains 14 residues. CDR3 in amino acids: CASSPTSGNYEQYF. The DNA for the CDR3 is TGTGCCAGCAGCCCCACTAGCGGGAACTACGAGCAGTACTTC.

The chain has TRBV19 and TRBJ1-2; no reliable D call. Trimming left V 6 bases short and J 2 bases short, with 10 bases between. From germline, CDR1 is LNHDA and CDR2 SQIVND (reference sequence). This CDR3 has 13 amino acids. The CDR3 DNA follows: TGTGCCAGTAGGGGCCTGGGAAACTATGGCTACACCTTC. This encodes CASRGLGNYGYTF.

The rearrangement joins TRBV4-2 to TRBJ2-2, with 8 nucleotides matching TRBD2. There are 15 residues in the CDR3. The germline gives CDR1 LGHNA, CDR2 YNFKEQ. The V segment lost 4 bases and the J segment 5 bases; nucleotides outside the gene matches: 6. This CDR3 is CASSRQRELTGELFF. In nucleotides, the CDR3 is TGTGCCAGCAGCCGGCAGCGGGAGCTTACCGGGGAGCTGTTTTTT.

This clone came up a few times. J is TRBJ2-5 and V is TRBV28, with D perhaps TRBD1 or TRBD2 (6 bases each). The CDR3 has 15 residues. V dropped 5 bases and J dropped 4 bases, with 17 bases sitting between them. Germline CDR1 MDHEN, CDR2 SYDVKM. The DNA for the CDR3 is TGTGCCAGCAGTCCACGGGGGCAGCTGATAGAGACCCAGTACTTC. This sequence encodes CASSPRGQLIETQYF.

The J gene is TRBJ2-7, the V gene TRBV2, with TRBD2 identical over 7 bases. This CDR3 is 15 amino acids long. V was clipped by 3 bases and J by 5 bases; unmatched bases: 10. The germline V gene has CDR1 SNHLY and CDR2 FYNNEI. CDR3 amino acids: CASSEGRTRSHEQYF. The CDR3 DNA reads TGTGCCAGCAGTGAGGGCAGGACTAGATCCCACGAGCAGTACTTC. The full variable domain, rest sourced from reference TRBV2 and TRBJ2-7, is EPEVTQTPSHQVTQMGQEVILRCVPISNHLYFYWYRQILGQKVEFLVSFYNNEISEKSEIFDDQFSVERPDGSNFTLKIRSTKLEDSAMYFCASSEGRTRSHEQYFGPGTRLTVT.